This T cell receptor beta chain was documented in a study of blood T cell repertoires in COVID-19. Overall study: Acute and convalescent COVID-19 specimens originated in the United States, Italy and Spain. Sample material is recorded as cDNA or gDNA derived from T cells, B-cell-depleted T cells, or PBMCs.

Per the study methods: Amplification of reference gene primers was used by the study to estimate nucleated cell counts. TCRdb keeps only in-frame clones here, not all; method: immunoSEQ multiplex PCR. V and J calls and clone size follow that table, whereas D and trimming were derived from the DNA. The table shows about 120,000 clones, with roughly four fifths occurring only once. The sequenced sample was peripheral blood. The origin of this receptor is a woman in her sixties with acute or convalescent COVID-19.

The CDR3, as DNA: TGTGCCAGCAGTTTACTCGGGACAGGGGCCTCCTATGGCTACACCTTC. Translating it yields CASSLLGTGASYGYTF. The rearrangement joins TRBV27 to TRBJ1-2; 10 nucleotides match TRBD1. The CDR3 sequence is 16 residues long. The V segment lost 2 bases and the J segment 4 bases; nucleotides outside the gene matches: 7. CDR1 is MNHEY, CDR2 SMNVEV, per germline (reference sequence).